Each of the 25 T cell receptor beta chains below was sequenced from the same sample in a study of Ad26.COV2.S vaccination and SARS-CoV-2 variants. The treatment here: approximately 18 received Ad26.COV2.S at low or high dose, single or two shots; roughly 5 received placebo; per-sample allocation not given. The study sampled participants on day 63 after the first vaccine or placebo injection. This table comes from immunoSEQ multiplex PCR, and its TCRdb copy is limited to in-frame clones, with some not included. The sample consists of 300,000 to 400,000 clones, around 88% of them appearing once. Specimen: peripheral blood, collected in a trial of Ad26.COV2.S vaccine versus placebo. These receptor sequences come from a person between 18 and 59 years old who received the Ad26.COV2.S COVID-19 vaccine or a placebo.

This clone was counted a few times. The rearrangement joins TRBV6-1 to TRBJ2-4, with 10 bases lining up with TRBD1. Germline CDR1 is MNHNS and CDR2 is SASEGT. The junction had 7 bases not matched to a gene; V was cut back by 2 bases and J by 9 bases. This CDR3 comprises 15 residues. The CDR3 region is CASSEFGQGVSIQYF. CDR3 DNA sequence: TGTGCCAGCAGTGAATTTGGACAGGGGGTATCCATTCAGTACTTC.

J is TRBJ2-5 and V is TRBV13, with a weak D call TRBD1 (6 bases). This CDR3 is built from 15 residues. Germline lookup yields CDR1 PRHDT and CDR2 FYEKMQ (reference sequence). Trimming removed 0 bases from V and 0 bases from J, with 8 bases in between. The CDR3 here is CASSLGRGYQETQYF. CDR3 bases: TGTGCCAGCAGCTTAGGAAGGGGGTACCAAGAGACCCAGTACTTC.

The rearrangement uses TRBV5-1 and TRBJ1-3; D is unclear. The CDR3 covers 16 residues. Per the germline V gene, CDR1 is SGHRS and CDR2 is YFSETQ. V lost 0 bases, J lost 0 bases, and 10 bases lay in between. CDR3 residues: CASSLDLRSSGNTIYF. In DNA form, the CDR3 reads TGCGCCAGCAGCTTGGATCTCCGATCCTCTGGAAACACCATATATTTT.

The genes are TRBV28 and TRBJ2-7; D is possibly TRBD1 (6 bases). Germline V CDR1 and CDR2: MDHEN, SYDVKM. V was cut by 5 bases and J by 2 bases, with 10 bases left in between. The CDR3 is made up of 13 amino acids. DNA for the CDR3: TGTGCCAGCAGTGTAGGGGACACCTACGAGCAGTACTTC. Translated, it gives CASSVGDTYEQYF.

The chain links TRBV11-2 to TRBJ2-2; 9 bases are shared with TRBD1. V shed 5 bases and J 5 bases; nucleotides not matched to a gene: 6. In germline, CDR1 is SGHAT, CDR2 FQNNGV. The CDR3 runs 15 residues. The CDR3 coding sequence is TGTGCCAGCAGCCAAAACAGGGGGCGTACCGGGGAGCTGTTTTTT. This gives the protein CASSQNRGRTGELFF.

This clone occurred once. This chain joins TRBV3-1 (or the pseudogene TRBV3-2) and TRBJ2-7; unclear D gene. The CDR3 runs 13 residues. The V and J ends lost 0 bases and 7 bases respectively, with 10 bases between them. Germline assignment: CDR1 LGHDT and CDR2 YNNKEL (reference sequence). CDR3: CASSQDRLGEQYF. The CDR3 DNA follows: TGTGCCAGCAGCCAAGATCGACTGGGAGAGCAGTACTTC.

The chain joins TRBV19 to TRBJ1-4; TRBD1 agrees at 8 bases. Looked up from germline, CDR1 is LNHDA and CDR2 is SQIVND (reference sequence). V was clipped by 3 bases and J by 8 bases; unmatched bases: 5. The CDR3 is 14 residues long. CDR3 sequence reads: CASSIQGAGEKLFF. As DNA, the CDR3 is TGTGCCAGTAGTATTCAGGGGGCGGGCGAAAAACTGTTTTTT. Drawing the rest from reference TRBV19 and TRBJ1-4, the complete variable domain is DGGITQSPKYLFRKEGQNVTLSCEQNLNHDAMYWYRQDPGQGLRLIYYSQIVNDFQKGDIAEGYSVSREKKESFPLTVTSAQKNPTAFYLCASSIQGAGEKLFFGSGTQLSVL.

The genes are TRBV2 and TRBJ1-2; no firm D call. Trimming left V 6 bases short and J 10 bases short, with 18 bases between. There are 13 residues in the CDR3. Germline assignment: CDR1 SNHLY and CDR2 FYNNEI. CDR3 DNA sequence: TGTGCCAGCAGCGCCGGGCAAGCCGGATCCTACACCTTC. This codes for CASSAGQAGSYTF. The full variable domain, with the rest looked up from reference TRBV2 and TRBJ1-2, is EPEVTQTPSHQVTQMGQEVILRCVPISNHLYFYWYRQILGQKVEFLVSFYNNEISEKSEIFDDQFSVERPDGSNFTLKIRSTKLEDSAMYFCASSAGQAGSYTFGSGTRLTVV.

Here the CDR3 DNA reads TGTGCCAGCAGCCATCGGACCGAAAGAAGACTTAACTATGGCTACACCTTC. Residues: CASSHRTERRLNYGYTF. V and J are TRBV13 and TRBJ1-2; no firm D call. The CDR3 sequence is 17 residues long. V was pared by 5 bases and J by 1 base, with 20 bases between. The germline V gene encodes CDR1 PRHDT and CDR2 FYEKMQ (reference sequence). The complete variable domain, with remaining parts taken from reference TRBV13 and TRBJ1-2, reads AAGVIQSPRHLIKEKRETATLKCYPIPRHDTVYWYQQGPGQDPQFLISFYEKMQSDKGSIPDRFSAQQFSDYHSELNMSSLELGDSALYFCASSHRTERRLNYGYTFGSGTRLTVV.

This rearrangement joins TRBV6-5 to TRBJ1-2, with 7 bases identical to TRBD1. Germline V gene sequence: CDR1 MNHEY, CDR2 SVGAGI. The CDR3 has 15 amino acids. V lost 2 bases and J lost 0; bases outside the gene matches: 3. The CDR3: CASSYTTGPNYGYTF. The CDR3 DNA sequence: TGTGCCAGCAGTTACACGACAGGGCCTAACTATGGCTACACCTTC.

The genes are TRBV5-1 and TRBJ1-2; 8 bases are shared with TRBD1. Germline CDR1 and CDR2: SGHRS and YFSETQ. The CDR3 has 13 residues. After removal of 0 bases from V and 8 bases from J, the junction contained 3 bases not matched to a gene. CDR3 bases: TGCGCCAGCAGCTTGGATACAGGGGGAGGCTACACCTTC. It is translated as CASSLDTGGGYTF.

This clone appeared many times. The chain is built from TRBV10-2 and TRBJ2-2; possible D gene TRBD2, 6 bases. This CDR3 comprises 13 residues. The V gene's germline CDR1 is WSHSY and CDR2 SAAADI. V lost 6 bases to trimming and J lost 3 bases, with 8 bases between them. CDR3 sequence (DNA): TGCGCCAGCAGCGGGGGAGACACCGGGGAGCTGTTTTTT. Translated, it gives CASSGGDTGELFF.

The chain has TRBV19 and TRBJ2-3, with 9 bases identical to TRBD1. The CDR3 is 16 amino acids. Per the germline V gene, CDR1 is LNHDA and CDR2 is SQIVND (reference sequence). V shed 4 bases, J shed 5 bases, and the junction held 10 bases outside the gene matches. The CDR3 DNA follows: TGTGCCAGTAGTAGAGGACAGGGGAAATTCTTAGATACGCAGTATTTT. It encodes CASSRGQGKFLDTQYF.

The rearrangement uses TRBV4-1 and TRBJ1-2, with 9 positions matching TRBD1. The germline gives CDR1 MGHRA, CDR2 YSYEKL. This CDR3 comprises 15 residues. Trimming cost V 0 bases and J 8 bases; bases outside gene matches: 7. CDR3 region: CASSQDPGTGNGYTF. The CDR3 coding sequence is TGCGCCAGCAGCCAAGATCCCGGGACAGGGAACGGCTACACCTTC.

CDR3 protein: CASSRDRLYGYTF. For the CDR3, the DNA is TGTGCCAGCAGTAGAGACAGGCTGTATGGCTACACCTTC. This sequence joins TRBV2 and TRBJ1-2; D is perhaps TRBD1 (6 bases). The V gene's germline CDR1 is SNHLY and CDR2 FYNNEI. V was clipped by 5 bases and J by 5 bases, with 12 bases between them. The CDR3 is 13 residues long.

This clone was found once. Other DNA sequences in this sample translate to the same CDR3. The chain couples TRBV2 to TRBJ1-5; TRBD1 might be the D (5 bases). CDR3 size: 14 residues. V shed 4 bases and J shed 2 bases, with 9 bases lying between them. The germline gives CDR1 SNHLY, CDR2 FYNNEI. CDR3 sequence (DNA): TGTGCCAGCAGTGTGTGGGGGGGCAATCAGCCCCAGCATTTT. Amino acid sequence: CASSVWGGNQPQHF.

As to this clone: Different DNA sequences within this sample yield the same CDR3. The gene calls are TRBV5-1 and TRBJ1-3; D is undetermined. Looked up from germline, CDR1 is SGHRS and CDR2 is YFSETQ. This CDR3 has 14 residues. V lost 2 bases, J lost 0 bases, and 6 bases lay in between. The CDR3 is CASSFGDSGNTIYF. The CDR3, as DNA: TGCGCCAGCAGCTTTGGCGACTCTGGAAACACCATATATTTT.

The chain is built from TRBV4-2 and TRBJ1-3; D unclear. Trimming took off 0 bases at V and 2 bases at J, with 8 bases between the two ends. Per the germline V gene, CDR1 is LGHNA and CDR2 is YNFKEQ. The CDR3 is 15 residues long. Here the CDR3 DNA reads TGTGCCAGCAGCCAAGAAGTTACAGCTGGAAACACCATATATTTT. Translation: CASSQEVTAGNTIYF.

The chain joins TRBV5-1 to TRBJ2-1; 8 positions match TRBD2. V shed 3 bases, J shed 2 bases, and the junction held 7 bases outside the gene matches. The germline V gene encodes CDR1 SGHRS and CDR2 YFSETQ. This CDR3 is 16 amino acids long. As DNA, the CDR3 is TGCGCCAGCAGCTCGGGAGCGGGGGCGGCCTACAATGAGCAGTTCTTC. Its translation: CASSSGAGAAYNEQFF.

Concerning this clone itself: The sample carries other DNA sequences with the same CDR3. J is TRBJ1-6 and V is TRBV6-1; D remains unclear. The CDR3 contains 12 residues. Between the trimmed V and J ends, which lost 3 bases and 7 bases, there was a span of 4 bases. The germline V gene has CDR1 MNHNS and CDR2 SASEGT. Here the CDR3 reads CASSERNSPLHF. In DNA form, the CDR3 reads TGTGCCAGCAGTGAGAGAAATTCACCCCTCCACTTT.

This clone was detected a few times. In DNA form, the CDR3 reads TGTGCCAGCAGCTCGTCGACAGCGAACACTGAAGCTTTCTTT. Translated, it gives CASSSSTANTEAFF. V gene TRBV7-9 combines with J gene TRBJ1-1; TRBD1 might be the D (5 bases). This CDR3 region has 14 residues. V was pared by 4 bases and J by 1 base, with 10 bases between. Per germline, CDR1 SEHNR and CDR2 FQNEAQ (reference sequence).

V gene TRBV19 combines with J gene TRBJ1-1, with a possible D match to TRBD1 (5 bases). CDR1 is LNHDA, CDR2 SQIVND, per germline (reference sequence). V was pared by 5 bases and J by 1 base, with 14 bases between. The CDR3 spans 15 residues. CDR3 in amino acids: CASSSGEGENTEAFF. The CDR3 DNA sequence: TGTGCCAGTAGTTCGGGGGAAGGGGAGAACACTGAAGCTTTCTTT. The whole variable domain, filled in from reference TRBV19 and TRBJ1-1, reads DGGITQSPKYLFRKEGQNVTLSCEQNLNHDAMYWYRQDPGQGLRLIYYSQIVNDFQKGDIAEGYSVSREKKESFPLTVTSAQKNPTAFYLCASSSGEGENTEAFFGQGTRLTVV.

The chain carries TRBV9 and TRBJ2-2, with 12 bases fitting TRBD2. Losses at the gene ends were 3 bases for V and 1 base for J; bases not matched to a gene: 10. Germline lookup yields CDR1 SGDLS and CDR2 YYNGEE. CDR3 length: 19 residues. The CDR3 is CASSGTLAGGRGNTGELFF. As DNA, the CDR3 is TGTGCCAGCAGCGGAACACTAGCGGGGGGCCGGGGGAACACCGGGGAGCTGTTTTTT.

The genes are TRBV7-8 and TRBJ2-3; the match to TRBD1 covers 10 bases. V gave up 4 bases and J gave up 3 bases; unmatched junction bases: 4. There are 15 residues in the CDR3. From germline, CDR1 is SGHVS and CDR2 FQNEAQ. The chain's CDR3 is CASSSDRGITDTQYF. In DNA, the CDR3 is TGTGCCAGCAGCTCGGACAGGGGGATTACAGATACGCAGTATTTT.

The CDR3 region is CATRGREDYGYTF. CDR3 nucleotide sequence: TGTGCCACGCGAGGGAGAGAAGACTATGGCTACACCTTC. The chain couples TRBV27 to TRBJ1-2; D remains unclear. The V end was cut by 10 bases, the J end by 3 bases, with 15 bases between. CDR3 length: 13 amino acids. From germline, CDR1 is MNHEY and CDR2 SMNVEV (reference sequence).